Below are 32 T cell receptor beta chains sequenced from a single sample in a study of identical twins. MiXCR, run by TCRdb on the 5' RACE reads, gives a single entry per CDR3 protein. Counted here are just under 650,000 distinct CDR3 sequences, just over 7% occurring once; the ten biggest clones make up roughly 1.6%. These same records also appear under a second study, on yellow fever vaccine responses in identical twins.

Sequenced material: PBMCs. These TCRs come from a woman younger than 30 in good health.

This clonotype turned up a few times. This sequence joins TRBV6-1 and TRBJ1-4; a weak D match, TRBD1 (6 bases). With 5 bases removed from V and 3 bases from J, the gap between germline ends came to 19 bases. CDR3 size: 17 residues. Germline V gene sequence: CDR1 MNHNS, CDR2 SASEGT. DNA for the CDR3: TGTGCCAGCAGTCGCCCCTTCCCCAGGGGTCCTAATGAAAAACTGTTTTTT. It codes for CASSRPFPRGPNEKLFF.

This clonotype was seen only a few times. The rearrangement joins TRBV5-6 to TRBJ1-5; 11 bases are shared with TRBD1. The V and J ends lost 1 base and 9 bases, in that order; junction bases with no gene match: 6. Germline CDR1 reads SGHDT; CDR2 reads YYEEEE. This CDR3 contains 15 residues. As DNA, the CDR3 is TGTGCCAGCAGCTTGTGGACAGGGGGCCTTGGGCCCCAGCATTTT. This encodes CASSLWTGGLGPQHF. Together with reference TRBV5-6 and TRBJ1-5, the CDR3 gives the full variable domain: DAGVTQSPTHLIKTRGQQVTLRCSPKSGHDTVSWYQQALGQGPQFIFQYYEEEERQRGNFPDRFSGHQFPNYSSELNVNALLLGDSALYLCASSLWTGGLGPQHFGDGTRLSIL.

This clonotype turned up a few times. The rearrangement links TRBV5-1 to TRBJ2-7, with 11 nucleotides matching TRBD2. The CDR3 runs 14 residues. Germline V CDR1 and CDR2: SGHRS, YFSETQ. The junction had 3 bases not matched to a gene; V was cut back by 3 bases and J by 4 bases. CDR3 nucleotides: TGCGCCAGCAGCTCCACTAGCGGGAGATACGAGCAGTACTTC. Residues: CASSSTSGRYEQYF.

This clonotype was seen ten or more times. This chain joins TRBV12-3 or TRBV12-4 and TRBJ1-2, with TRBD1 matching over 8 bases. The CDR3 spans 14 residues. Germline trimming cut 6 bases from V and 2 bases from J; bases unmatched to any gene: 5. DNA for the CDR3: TGTGCCAGCAGCAGGGACAGGAGGAACTATGGCTACACCTTC. Protein: CASSRDRRNYGYTF.

In this sample, this clonotype turned up many times. This chain joins TRBV20-1 and TRBJ1-2; D is unclear. The germline CDR1 and CDR2 sequences are DFQATT and SNEGSKA (reference sequence). V was pared by 4 bases and J by 4 bases, with 13 bases between. CDR3 length: 13 amino acids. The CDR3 protein is CSAIVWEPYGYTF. The DNA for the CDR3 is TGCAGTGCTATTGTGTGGGAGCCCTATGGCTACACCTTC.

In this sample, this clonotype turned up a few times. This chain connects TRBV20-1 to TRBJ2-2; D is ambiguous. Deletions cut 6 bases from V and 1 base from J, with 9 bases between. This CDR3 contains 13 residues. From germline, CDR1 is DFQATT and CDR2 SNEGSKA (reference sequence). The CDR3 DNA reads TGCAGTGCAACTTACTTGAACACCGGGGAGCTGTTTTTT. Its protein product is CSATYLNTGELFF.

This sequence joins TRBV20-1 and TRBJ2-1; a possible D gene is TRBD1 (5 bases). Trimming cost V 6 bases and J 3 bases, with 21 bases left between them. The germline gives CDR1 DFQATT, CDR2 SNEGSKA (reference sequence). This CDR3 spans 16 amino acids. CDR3: CSANPVGTGDYNEQFF. The CDR3 DNA sequence: TGCAGTGCAAACCCTGTGGGCACAGGTGACTACAATGAGCAGTTCTTC.

The V and J genes are TRBV28 and TRBJ2-3; 8 bases are shared with TRBD1. J lost 5 bases, V lost 6 bases, and 7 bases had no gene match. Germline V CDR1 and CDR2: MDHEN, SYDVKM. The CDR3 is 14 residues long. The CDR3 DNA reads as TGTGCCAGCAGCCTAGGACAGGGTCAAGATACGCAGTATTTT. Amino acid sequence: CASSLGQGQDTQYF.

In its sample, this clonotype was seen a few times. The rearrangement uses TRBV27 and TRBJ2-3; possibly TRBD1 for D (5 bases). Trimming pared 6 bases from V and 4 bases from J, leaving 14 bases between. The length of the CDR3 is 14 residues. Germline V gene lookup returns CDR1 MNHEY and CDR2 SMNVEV (reference sequence). Here the CDR3 DNA reads TGTGCCAGCAGCCGAGCTAAAGGGGCAGATACGCAGTATTTT. It translates to CASSRAKGADTQYF.

This clonotype was detected ten times or more. The chain uses TRBV28 and TRBJ1-1; 7 positions match TRBD1. Germline loops: CDR1 MDHEN, CDR2 SYDVKM. The CDR3 covers 15 residues. V gave up 10 bases and J gave up 0 bases; unmatched junction bases: 11. The CDR3 sequence: CAITPGTAMNTEAFF. CDR3 DNA sequence: TGTGCCATTACCCCCGGGACAGCCATGAACACTGAAGCTTTCTTT.

This clonotype was seen repeatedly, ten times or more. V usage is TRBV5-1 and J usage is TRBJ2-2, with no clear D. The CDR3 extends over 16 amino acids. CDR1 and CDR2 (germline): SGHRS, YFSETQ. V gave up 0 bases and J gave up 2 bases, with 11 bases separating them. The CDR3 region has the DNA TGCGCCAGCAGCTTGGTGGGTGGCCTTAACACCGGGGAGCTGTTTTTT. It encodes CASSLVGGLNTGELFF.

This rearrangement joins TRBV29-1 to TRBJ2-3; unclear D gene. Germline CDR1 and CDR2: SQVTM and ANQGSEA. CDR3 length: 12 amino acids. V was trimmed by 4 bases and J by 0 bases, leaving 5 bases between them. The CDR3 protein is CSVVASTDTQYF. The CDR3 DNA reads as TGCAGCGTTGTGGCTAGCACAGATACGCAGTATTTT.

V is TRBV24-1 and J is TRBJ2-1; D not certain. Between the trimmed V and J ends, which lost 1 base and 7 bases, there was a span of 13 bases. Germline V lookup: CDR1 KGHDR, CDR2 SFDVKD. The CDR3 runs 15 residues. CDR3 in DNA: TGTGCCACCAGTGATTTAAAGTCGGAGCCAAATGAGCAGTTCTTC. Its translation is CATSDLKSEPNEQFF.

This clonotype has only a few counts. The CDR3 bases are TGTGCCAGCAGCCAAGCTGGGTCGGTTGGGTGGAATGAGCAGTTCTTC. The encoded protein is CASSQAGSVGWNEQFF. The rearrangement uses TRBV3-1 and TRBJ2-1; D ambiguous. Germline CDR1 reads LGHDT; CDR2 reads YNNKEL (reference sequence). The CDR3 covers 16 residues. Trimming stripped 1 base from V and 7 bases from J, with 17 bases between.

The chain has TRBV19 and TRBJ2-2; D not certain. Per germline, CDR1 LNHDA and CDR2 SQIVND (reference sequence). The V gene lost 7 bases and the J gene lost 3 bases, with 12 bases spanning the gap. This CDR3 has 14 amino acids. The CDR3 coding sequence is TGTGCCAGTAAATTGTCTTACTACACCGGGGAGCTGTTTTTT. Protein: CASKLSYYTGELFF. The full variable domain, with the rest looked up from reference TRBV19 and TRBJ2-2, is DGGITQSPKYLFRKEGQNVTLSCEQNLNHDAMYWYRQDPGQGLRLIYYSQIVNDFQKGDIAEGYSVSREKKESFPLTVTSAQKNPTAFYLCASKLSYYTGELFFGEGSRLTVL.

The sample holds many counts of this clonotype. V is TRBV7-8 and J is TRBJ2-1; D is undetermined. Germline loops: CDR1 SGHVS, CDR2 FQNEAQ. V was clipped by 1 base and J by 5 bases, with 6 bases between them. The CDR3 loop spans 13 amino acids. CDR3 sequence reads: CASSLVQDNEQFF. The CDR3 region has the DNA TGTGCCAGCAGCTTAGTCCAGGACAATGAGCAGTTCTTC. Full variable domain (remainder filled in from reference TRBV7-8 and TRBJ2-1): GAGVSQSPRYKVAKRGQDVALRCDPISGHVSLFWYQQALGQGPEFLTYFQNEAQLDKSGLPSDRFFAERPEGSVSTLKIQRTQQEDSAVYLCASSLVQDNEQFFGPGTRLTVL.

This rearrangement joins TRBV6-2 or TRBV6-3 to TRBJ1-1, with D tentatively TRBD1 (6 bases). Germline V gene lookup returns CDR1 MNHEY and CDR2 SVGEGT. The V end lost 4 bases, the J end lost 7 bases, and 19 bases lay between the germline ends. The length of the CDR3 is 15 residues. The CDR3 sequence: CASSSISTRDIEAFF. The CDR3 DNA reads as TGTGCCAGCAGTTCCATAAGCACCCGGGACATTGAAGCTTTCTTT.

The sample holds many counts of this clonotype. The chain joins TRBV5-1 to TRBJ2-3; TRBD2 is a possible D gene (5 bases). The CDR3 is 16 residues long. The ends were cut back, 2 bases at V and 2 bases at J, with 15 bases in the middle. Germline-derived CDR1 and CDR2 are SGHRS and YFSETQ. As DNA, the CDR3 is TGCGCCAGCAGCTTTGTAACAGCGGAACTCACAGATACGCAGTATTTT. Translation gives CASSFVTAELTDTQYF.

This clonotype was detected a few times. The chain carries TRBV6-1 and TRBJ2-5, with 11 bases matching TRBD2. Germline lookup yields CDR1 MNHNS and CDR2 SASEGT. V lost 8 bases, J lost 4 bases, and 18 bases stayed unmatched. This CDR3 is 18 amino acids long. CDR3: CASRYGTSGSGSGETQYF. The DNA for the CDR3 is TGTGCCAGCCGCTATGGAACTAGCGGGAGCGGGTCTGGAGAGACCCAGTACTTC.

The J gene is TRBJ2-3, the V gene TRBV11-2, with 9 positions matching TRBD2. The CDR3 totals 16 residues. With 3 bases clipped from V and 0 bases from J, the junction kept 4 bases outside the gene matches. Germline V gene sequence: CDR1 SGHAT, CDR2 FQNNGV. CDR3 in amino acids: CASSFGTSKSTDTQYF. The CDR3 nucleotides read TGTGCCAGCAGCTTCGGGACTAGCAAGAGCACAGATACGCAGTATTTT.

This clonotype was counted ten times or more. J is TRBJ1-2 and V is TRBV12-3 or TRBV12-4, with unresolved D. V was shortened by 3 bases and J by 3 bases, with 8 bases between the two germline ends. The CDR3 runs to 13 residues. The CDR3 DNA is TGTGCCAGCAGTTTTGAAGGCGACTATGGCTACACCTTC. Translated: CASSFEGDYGYTF.

This clonotype was detected a few times. The chain uses TRBV7-2 and TRBJ2-5; D possibly corresponds to TRBD2 (5 bases). The CDR3 loop spans 13 amino acids. Germline CDR1 reads SGHTA; CDR2 reads FQGNSA. V was shortened by 5 bases and J by 2 bases, with 9 bases between the two germline ends. The CDR3 is CASSTTGQETQYF. CDR3 DNA sequence: TGTGCCAGCAGCACGACGGGGCAAGAGACCCAGTACTTC.

This sequence joins TRBV12-3 or TRBV12-4 and TRBJ2-7, with D maybe TRBD2 (7 bases). V shed 3 bases and J shed 3 bases, with 15 bases lying between them. The CDR3 length is 15 residues. The CDR3 nucleotides are TGTGCCAGCAGTTTTTCGGGGGGCAGGAGCTACGAGCAGTACTTC. It encodes CASSFSGGRSYEQYF.

This clonotype was seen a few times. This chain links TRBV7-9 with TRBJ2-2, with 9 nucleotides matching TRBD2. The junction had 8 bases not matched to a gene; V was cut back by 5 bases and J by 4 bases. From germline, CDR1 is SEHNR and CDR2 FQNEAQ (reference sequence). The CDR3 consists of 16 residues. The CDR3 loop reads CASSVKTSGATGELFF. In DNA, the CDR3 is TGTGCCAGCAGCGTCAAGACTAGCGGAGCCACCGGGGAGCTGTTTTTT.

This clonotype was detected only a few times. J is TRBJ2-1 and V is TRBV11-3; 9 bases match TRBD2. The CDR3 has 16 amino acids. The V and J ends lost 0 bases and 8 bases, in that order; junction bases with no gene match: 8. Germline V gives CDR1 SGHNT, CDR2 YENEEA. The CDR3 loop reads CASSLDLSGSPDEQFF. The CDR3 DNA sequence: TGTGCCAGCAGCTTAGATCTTAGCGGGAGTCCGGATGAGCAGTTCTTC.

This chain joins TRBV5-4 and TRBJ2-3; 7 bases map to TRBD2. Germline-derived CDR1 and CDR2 are SGHNT and YYREEE (reference sequence). The CDR3 consists of 16 residues. V shed 4 bases, J shed 2 bases, and the junction held 10 bases outside the gene matches. The CDR3 region has the DNA TGTGCCAGCAGCCCGGGGGGAGGCGTGGTCACAGATACGCAGTATTTT. Its translation: CASSPGGGVVTDTQYF.

This rearrangement joins TRBV7-9 to TRBJ2-5, with D perhaps TRBD1 (6 bases). The CDR3 covers 12 residues. V was pared by 6 bases and J by 8 bases, with 13 bases between. From germline, CDR1 is SEHNR and CDR2 FQNEAQ (reference sequence). The CDR3 is CASRNEGGTQYF. The CDR3 DNA sequence: TGTGCCAGCAGAAACGAAGGGGGAACCCAGTACTTC.

About this clonotype itself: This sequence may be a read error, since a much larger clone differs from it by one base. The chain couples TRBV4-1 to TRBJ1-1, with D unresolved. The CDR3 sequence is 14 residues long. Germline CDR1 MGHRA, CDR2 YSYEKL. Trimming removed 4 bases from V and 3 bases from J, with 12 bases in between. The CDR3 is CASSPRSVDTEAFF. The CDR3 region has the DNA TGCGCCAGCAGCCCCCGTTCAGTGGACACTGAAGCTTTCTTT.

This clonotype has ten or more counts. The rearrangement joins TRBV21-1 to TRBJ2-7. TRBV21-1 is flagged as a pseudogene. This CDR3 contains 12 residues. The DNA for the CDR3 is TGTGCCAGCAGCAAAGCCACATACGAGCAGTACTTC. Its protein product is CASSKATYEQYF.

The V and J genes are TRBV29-1 and TRBJ2-7; tentatively, D is TRBD2 (6 bases). CDR1 SQVTM and CDR2 ANQGSEA come from the germline V gene. The CDR3 runs 13 residues. V was shortened by 6 bases and J by 0 bases, with 12 bases between the two germline ends. CDR3 DNA: TGCAGCGTGAATAGCGGTAACTCCTACGAGCAGTACTTC. Encoded protein: CSVNSGNSYEQYF.

V is TRBV24-1 and J is TRBJ2-2, with 10 bases fitting TRBD1. This CDR3 comprises 15 residues. The germline V gene encodes CDR1 KGHDR and CDR2 SFDVKD. V trimming: 3 bases; J trimming: 4 bases; junction bases outside the gene matches: 1. CDR3 DNA sequence: TGTGCCACCAGTGATCGGACAGGGGGCACCGGGGAGCTGTTTTTT. Translating gives CATSDRTGGTGELFF.

Only a few counts were recorded for this clonotype. V and J are TRBV5-1 and TRBJ2-1; the D gene is possibly TRBD1 (5 bases). This CDR3 region has 16 residues. The V and J ends lost 0 bases and 0 bases respectively, with 10 bases between them. Germline loops: CDR1 SGHRS, CDR2 YFSETQ. CDR3 DNA sequence: TGCGCCAGCAGCTTGGGGCAGGACAACTCCTACAATGAGCAGTTCTTC. This sequence encodes CASSLGQDNSYNEQFF.